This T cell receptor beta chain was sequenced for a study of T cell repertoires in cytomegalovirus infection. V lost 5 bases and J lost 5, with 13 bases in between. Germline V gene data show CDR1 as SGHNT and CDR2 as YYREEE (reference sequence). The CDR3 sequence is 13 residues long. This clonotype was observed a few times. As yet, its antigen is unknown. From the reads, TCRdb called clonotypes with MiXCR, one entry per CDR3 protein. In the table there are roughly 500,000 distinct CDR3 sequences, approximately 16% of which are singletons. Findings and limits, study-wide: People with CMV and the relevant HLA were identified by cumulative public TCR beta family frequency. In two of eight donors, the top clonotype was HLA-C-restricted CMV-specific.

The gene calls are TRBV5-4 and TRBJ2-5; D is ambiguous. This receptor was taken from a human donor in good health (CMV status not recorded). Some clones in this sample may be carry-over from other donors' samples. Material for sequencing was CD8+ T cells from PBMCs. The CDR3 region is CASSSWGGETQYF. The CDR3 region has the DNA TGTGCCAGCAGTTCCTGGGGTGGGGAGACCCAGTACTTC.